A single sample is the source of the 21 T cell receptor beta chains below, sequenced in a study of T cell responses to AZD1222 COVID-19 vaccine. Produced via immunoSEQ multiplex PCR; TCRdb's table is partial and in-frame only. The table lists 130,000 to 150,000 clones, 92% of them singletons. The sequencing used peripheral blood, collected on day 0 of AZD1222 vaccination. The receptors here all came from an adult in good health.

The rearrangement joins TRBV6-2 or TRBV6-3 to TRBJ2-3; 12 positions match TRBD2. Germline V lookup: CDR1 MNHEY, CDR2 SVGEGT. The CDR3 runs 16 residues. Trimming took 6 bases from V and 0 from J; bases not matched to a gene: 4. As DNA, the CDR3 is TGTGCCAGCAGCCTCGGACTAGCGGGAAGCACAGATACGCAGTATTTT. This translates into CASSLGLAGSTDTQYF.

The chain links TRBV19 to TRBJ1-6; 10 positions match TRBD1. Trimming took 3 bases from V and 14 from J; bases not matched to a gene: 13. The CDR3 contains 16 residues. CDR1 LNHDA and CDR2 SQIVND come from the germline V gene (reference sequence). The CDR3 coding sequence is TGTGCCAGTAGTATCAGTACGGACAGGGGGGCCGGAGCCCTCCACTTT. Its translation is CASSISTDRGAGALHF.

The V and J genes are TRBV5-5 and TRBJ1-1, with D tentatively TRBD1 (6 bases). CDR1 SGHKS and CDR2 YYEKEE come from the germline V gene (reference sequence). The CDR3 covers 13 residues. With 2 bases removed from V and 4 bases from J, the gap between germline ends came to 9 bases. CDR3 loop: CASSFSGVTEAFF. As DNA, the CDR3 is TGTGCCAGCAGCTTTTCAGGGGTCACTGAAGCTTTCTTT.

The V and J genes are TRBV7-9 and TRBJ1-2; 7 nucleotides match TRBD1. CDR1 SEHNR and CDR2 FQNEAQ come from the germline V gene (reference sequence). Trimming at V came to 4 bases and at J to 7 bases, leaving 3 bases not matched to a gene. CDR3 size: 12 residues. As DNA, the CDR3 is TGTGCCAGCAGCTCAGGGGGACGTGGCTACACCTTC. Its protein product is CASSSGGRGYTF.

CDR3 amino acids: CATSALGGGYGYTF. The CDR3 bases are TGTGCCACCAGCGCTCTAGGGGGCGGGTATGGCTACACCTTC. The rearrangement joins TRBV15 to TRBJ1-2; 7 bases agree with TRBD1. CDR3 length equals 14 residues. V shed 5 bases and J 5 bases; nucleotides not matched to a gene: 8. Looked up from germline, CDR1 is LNHNV and CDR2 is YYDKDF (reference sequence).

The chain links TRBV5-1 to TRBJ2-7; 11 positions match TRBD1. Germline V gene sequence: CDR1 SGHRS, CDR2 YFSETQ. The CDR3 loop spans 14 amino acids. J lost 2 bases, V lost 4 bases, and 2 bases had no gene match. CDR3 amino acids: CASSLGQGAYEQYF. The CDR3 DNA reads TGCGCCAGCAGCCTGGGACAGGGGGCCTACGAGCAGTACTTC.

The chain joins TRBV12-3 or TRBV12-4 to TRBJ2-5; TRBD1 agrees at 7 bases. The CDR3 is 13 amino acids. V lost 8 bases to trimming and J lost 1 base; unmatched junction nucleotides: 4. The CDR3 spells CASQQGFQETQYF. The CDR3 bases are TGTGCCAGCCAACAGGGGTTCCAAGAGACCCAGTACTTC.

V usage is TRBV6-5 and J usage is TRBJ1-3; D gene ambiguous. V shed 2 bases and J shed 0 bases, with 8 bases lying between them. Germline loops: CDR1 MNHEY, CDR2 SVGAGI. The CDR3 consists of 15 residues. The CDR3 loop reads CASSYRGVSGNTIYF. CDR3 nucleotides: TGTGCCAGCAGTTACCGCGGGGTCTCTGGAAACACCATATATTTT.

The rearrangement uses TRBV19 and TRBJ1-3, with unresolved D. The CDR3 spans 14 residues. The germline V gene encodes CDR1 LNHDA and CDR2 SQIVND (reference sequence). The V gene lost 4 bases and the J gene lost 1 base, with 8 bases spanning the gap. The CDR3 loop is CASSSQPSGNTIYF. In DNA, the CDR3 is TGTGCCAGTAGTAGCCAACCATCTGGAAACACCATATATTTT.

The rearrangement links TRBV11-2 to TRBJ1-4, with D maybe TRBD1 (6 bases). Trimming pared 2 bases from V and 5 bases from J, leaving 6 bases between. The CDR3 length is 13 residues. The germline gives CDR1 SGHAT, CDR2 FQNNGV. DNA of the CDR3: TGTGCCAGCAGCTTAACAGGGAATGAAAAACTGTTTTTT. Amino acids: CASSLTGNEKLFF.

The chain joins TRBV7-3 to TRBJ2-1; 10 bases are shared with TRBD1. The CDR3 loop spans 17 amino acids. The J segment lost 5 bases and the V segment lost 5 bases, leaving 12 bases of the junction unmatched. The V gene's germline CDR1 is SGHTA and CDR2 FQGTGA. The CDR3 protein is CASSPWAGTGADNEQFF. The DNA of the CDR3 is TGTGCCAGCAGCCCATGGGCCGGGACAGGGGCTGACAATGAGCAGTTCTTC.

Only one count was recorded for this clone. Written as DNA, the CDR3 is TGTGCCAGCAGCCGACCCCAAGTTCTGGGGAAGGGTCGGGCAGAGACCCAGTACTTC. This translates into CASSRPQVLGKGRAETQYF. The chain combines TRBV6-6 with TRBJ2-5; D is uncertain. Germline V lookup: CDR1 MNHNY, CDR2 SVGAGI (reference sequence). The CDR3 length is 19 residues. V was trimmed by 6 bases and J by 4 bases, leaving 30 bases between them.

V is TRBV5-4 and J is TRBJ1-1; D perhaps matches TRBD1 (6 bases). V was pared by 4 bases and J by 5 bases, with 12 bases between. This CDR3 has 13 residues. The germline V gene has CDR1 SGHNT and CDR2 YYREEE (reference sequence). CDR3 residues: CASSTTGYTEAFF. In DNA, the CDR3 is TGTGCCAGCAGCACCACAGGGTATACTGAAGCTTTCTTT.

This clone occurred once. V gene TRBV15 combines with J gene TRBJ1-5; D remains ambiguous. Germline lookup yields CDR1 LNHNV and CDR2 YYDKDF (reference sequence). The CDR3 length is 15 residues. The germline V and J ends were trimmed by 0 bases and 7 bases, with 13 bases remaining between them. The CDR3, as DNA: TGTGCCACCAGCAGAGATTTAAGGGAGGGACAGCCCCAGCATTTT. Its translation is CATSRDLREGQPQHF. Full variable domain (rest looked up from reference TRBV15 and TRBJ1-5): DAMVIQNPRYQVTQFGKPVTLSCSQTLNHNVMYWYQQKSSQAPKLLFHYYDKDFNNEADTPDNFQSRRPNTSFCFLDIRSPGLGDTAMYLCATSRDLREGQPQHFGDGTRLSIL.

The J gene is TRBJ2-1, the V gene TRBV9, with D maybe TRBD2 (6 bases). V lost 4 bases, J lost 5 bases, and 16 bases lay in between. In germline, CDR1 is SGDLS, CDR2 YYNGEE. The CDR3 is 15 residues long. CDR3 nucleotides: TGTGCCAGCAGCCCCCAGCGGGCCAGGGACAATGAGCAGTTCTTC. Amino acids: CASSPQRARDNEQFF. Filled out from reference TRBV9 and TRBJ2-1, the complete variable domain reads DSGVTQTPKHLITATGQRVTLRCSPRSGDLSVYWYQQSLDQGLQFLIQYYNGEERAKGNILERFSAQQFPDLHSELNLSSLELGDSALYFCASSPQRARDNEQFFGPGTRLTVL.

The chain uses TRBV5-1 and TRBJ2-3; possibly TRBD1 for D (6 bases). CDR1 and CDR2 from the germline V gene are SGHRS and YFSETQ. This CDR3 is 15 amino acids long. V lost 2 bases to trimming and J lost 3 bases, with 13 bases between them. The CDR3 spells CASSFQGPGTDTQYF. CDR3 sequence (DNA): TGCGCCAGCAGCTTTCAGGGGCCGGGGACAGATACGCAGTATTTT.

The chain joins TRBV28 to TRBJ2-3, with D perhaps TRBD1 or TRBD2 (5 bases each). There are 15 residues in the CDR3. Deletions cut 9 bases from V and 2 bases from J, with 18 bases between. Germline V gene data show CDR1 as MDHEN and CDR2 as SYDVKM. The CDR3 DNA reads as TGTGCCAGTGAGACGGCCCCGGGACCCACAGATACGCAGTATTTT. The encoded protein is CASETAPGPTDTQYF.

This chain uses TRBV7-8 with TRBJ1-5, with D possibly being TRBD1 (6 bases). Trimming took off 5 bases at V and 5 bases at J, with 13 bases between the two ends. The CDR3 extends over 14 amino acids. Germline V CDR1 and CDR2: SGHVS, FQNEAQ. CDR3 protein: CASSPRQVYQPQHF. For the CDR3, the DNA is TGTGCCAGCAGCCCCAGACAGGTTTATCAGCCCCAGCATTTT.

This chain links TRBV14 with TRBJ2-2; 8 bases match TRBD2. CDR1 and CDR2 from the germline V gene are SGHDN and FVKESK. V shed 6 bases, J shed 2 bases, and the junction held 8 bases outside the gene matches. The CDR3 contains 16 residues. CDR3 DNA: TGTGCCAGCAGACCCTCTAGCGGGCCCAACACCGGGGAGCTGTTTTTT. Translated: CASRPSSGPNTGELFF.

V gene TRBV20-1 combines with J gene TRBJ2-7; weak D call: TRBD1 (6 bases). V was cut by 3 bases and J by 3 bases, with 15 bases left in between. This CDR3 is built from 14 residues. Per the germline V gene, CDR1 is DFQATT and CDR2 is SNEGSKA (reference sequence). CDR3 DNA sequence: TGCAGTGCTAGTTACAGGGAAACCTACTACGAGCAGTACTTC. Its translation is CSASYRETYYEQYF.

This chain links TRBV25-1 with TRBJ2-3, with no clear D. CDR3 length equals 13 residues. V was pared by 2 bases and J by 5 bases, with 8 bases between. Germline loops: CDR1 MGHDK, CDR2 SYGVNS. For the CDR3, the DNA is TGTGCCAGCAGTGAAGCAGAATTAGATACGCAGTATTTT. Its translation is CASSEAELDTQYF.